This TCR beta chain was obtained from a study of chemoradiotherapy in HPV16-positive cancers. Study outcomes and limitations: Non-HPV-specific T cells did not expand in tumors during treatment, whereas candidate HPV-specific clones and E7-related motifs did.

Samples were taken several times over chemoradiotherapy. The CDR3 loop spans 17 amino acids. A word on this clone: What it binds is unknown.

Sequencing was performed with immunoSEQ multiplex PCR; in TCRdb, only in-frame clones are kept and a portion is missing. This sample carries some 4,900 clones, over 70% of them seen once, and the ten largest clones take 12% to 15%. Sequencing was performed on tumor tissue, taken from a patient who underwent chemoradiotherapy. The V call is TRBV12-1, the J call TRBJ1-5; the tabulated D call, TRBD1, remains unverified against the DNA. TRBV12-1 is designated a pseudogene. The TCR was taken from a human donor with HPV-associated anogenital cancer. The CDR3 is CASSPVGGPACNQPQHF. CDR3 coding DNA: TGTGCCAGCAGCCCGGTTGGGGGCCCCGCATGCAATCAGCCCCAGCATTTT.